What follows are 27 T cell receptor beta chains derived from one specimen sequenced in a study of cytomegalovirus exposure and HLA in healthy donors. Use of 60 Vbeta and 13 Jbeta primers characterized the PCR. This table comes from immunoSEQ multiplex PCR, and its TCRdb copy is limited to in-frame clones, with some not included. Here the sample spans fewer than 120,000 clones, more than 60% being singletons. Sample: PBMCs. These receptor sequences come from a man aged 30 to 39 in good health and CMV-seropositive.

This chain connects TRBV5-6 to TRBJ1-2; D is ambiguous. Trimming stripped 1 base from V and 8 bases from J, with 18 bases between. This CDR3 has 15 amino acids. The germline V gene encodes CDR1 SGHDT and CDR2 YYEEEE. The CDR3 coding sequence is TGTGCCAGCAGCTTGAGGCGGGAGTCGGCGAGGGGCTACACCTTC. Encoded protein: CASSLRRESARGYTF.

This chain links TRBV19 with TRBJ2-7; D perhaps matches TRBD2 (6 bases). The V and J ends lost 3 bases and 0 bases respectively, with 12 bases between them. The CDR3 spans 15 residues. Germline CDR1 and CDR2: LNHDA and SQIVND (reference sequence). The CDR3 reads CASSIRWGVSYEQYF. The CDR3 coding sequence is TGTGCCAGTAGTATTAGGTGGGGGGTCTCCTACGAGCAGTACTTC.

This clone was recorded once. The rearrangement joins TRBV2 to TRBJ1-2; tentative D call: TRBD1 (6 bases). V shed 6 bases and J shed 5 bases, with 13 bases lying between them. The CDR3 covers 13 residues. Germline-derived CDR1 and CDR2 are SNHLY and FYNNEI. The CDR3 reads CASRPQGTYGYTF. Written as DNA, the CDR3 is TGTGCCAGCAGACCACAGGGAACGTATGGCTACACCTTC.

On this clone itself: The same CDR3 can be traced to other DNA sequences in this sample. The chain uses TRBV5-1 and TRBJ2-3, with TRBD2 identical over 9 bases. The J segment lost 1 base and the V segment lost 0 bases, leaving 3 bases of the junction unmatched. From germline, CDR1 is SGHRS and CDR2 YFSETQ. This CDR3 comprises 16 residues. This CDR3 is CASSLGSGGGTDTQYF. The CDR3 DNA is TGCGCCAGCAGCTTGGGTAGCGGGGGTGGCACAGATACGCAGTATTTT. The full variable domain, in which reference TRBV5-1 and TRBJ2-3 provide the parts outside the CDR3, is KAGVTQTPRYLIKTRGQQVTLSCSPISGHRSVSWYQQTPGQGLQFLFEYFSETQRNKGNFPGRFSGRQFSNSRSEMNVSTLELGDSALYLCASSLGSGGGTDTQYFGPGTRLTVL.

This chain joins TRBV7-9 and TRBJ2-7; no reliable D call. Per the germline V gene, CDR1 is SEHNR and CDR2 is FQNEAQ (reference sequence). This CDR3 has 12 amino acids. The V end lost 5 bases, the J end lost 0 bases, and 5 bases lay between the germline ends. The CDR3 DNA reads TGTGCCAGCAGCGCTAGCTCCTACGAGCAGTACTTC. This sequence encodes CASSASSYEQYF.

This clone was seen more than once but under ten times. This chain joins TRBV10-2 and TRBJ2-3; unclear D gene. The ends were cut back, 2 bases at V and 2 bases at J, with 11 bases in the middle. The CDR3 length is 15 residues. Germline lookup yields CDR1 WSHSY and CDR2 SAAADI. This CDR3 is CASSEHSLHTDTQYF. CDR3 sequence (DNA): TGCGCCAGCAGTGAGCACAGCTTACACACAGATACGCAGTATTTT.

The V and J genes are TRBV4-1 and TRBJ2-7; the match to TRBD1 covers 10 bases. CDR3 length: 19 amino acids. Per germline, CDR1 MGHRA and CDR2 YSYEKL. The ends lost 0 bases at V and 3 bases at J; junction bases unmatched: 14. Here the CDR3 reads CASSQEQTTGTGEYYEQYF. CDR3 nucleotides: TGCGCCAGCAGCCAAGAACAAACCACAGGGACAGGGGAGTACTACGAGCAGTACTTC.

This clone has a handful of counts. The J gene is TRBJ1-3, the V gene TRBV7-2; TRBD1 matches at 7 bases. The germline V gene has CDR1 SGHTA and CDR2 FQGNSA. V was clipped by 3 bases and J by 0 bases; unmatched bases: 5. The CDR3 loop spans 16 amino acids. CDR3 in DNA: TGTGCCAGCAGCTTCACAGGGGAGCTCTCTGGAAACACCATATATTTT. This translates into CASSFTGELSGNTIYF.

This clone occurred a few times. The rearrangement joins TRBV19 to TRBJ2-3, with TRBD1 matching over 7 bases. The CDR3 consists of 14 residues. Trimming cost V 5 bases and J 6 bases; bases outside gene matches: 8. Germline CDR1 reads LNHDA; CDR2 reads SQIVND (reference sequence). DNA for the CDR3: TGTGCCAGTAGTCCCGTGAGGGGGCTGGATACGCAGTATTTT. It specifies CASSPVRGLDTQYF.

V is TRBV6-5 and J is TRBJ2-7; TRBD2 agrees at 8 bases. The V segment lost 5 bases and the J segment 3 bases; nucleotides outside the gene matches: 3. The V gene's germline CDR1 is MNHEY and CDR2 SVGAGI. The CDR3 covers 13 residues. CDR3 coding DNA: TGTGCCAGCAGTGGGACTAGAAACTACGAGCAGTACTTC. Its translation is CASSGTRNYEQYF.

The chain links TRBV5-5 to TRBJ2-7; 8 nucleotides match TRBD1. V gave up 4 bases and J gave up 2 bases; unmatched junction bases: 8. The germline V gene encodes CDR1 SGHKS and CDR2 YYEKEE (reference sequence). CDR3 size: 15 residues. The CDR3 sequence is CASSKVGDRTYEQYF. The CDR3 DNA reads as TGTGCCAGCAGCAAAGTGGGGGACAGGACCTACGAGCAGTACTTC.

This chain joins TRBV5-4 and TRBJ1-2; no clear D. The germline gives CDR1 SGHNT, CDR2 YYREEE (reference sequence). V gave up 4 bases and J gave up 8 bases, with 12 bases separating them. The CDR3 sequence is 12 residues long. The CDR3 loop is CASSLDEGGYTF. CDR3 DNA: TGTGCCAGCAGCCTGGATGAGGGAGGCTACACCTTC. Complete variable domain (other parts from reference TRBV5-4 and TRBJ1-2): ETGVTQSPTHLIKTRGQQVTLRCSSQSGHNTVSWYQQALGQGPQFIFQYYREEENGRGNFPPRFSGLQFPNYSSELNVNALELDDSALYLCASSLDEGGYTFGSGTRLTVV.

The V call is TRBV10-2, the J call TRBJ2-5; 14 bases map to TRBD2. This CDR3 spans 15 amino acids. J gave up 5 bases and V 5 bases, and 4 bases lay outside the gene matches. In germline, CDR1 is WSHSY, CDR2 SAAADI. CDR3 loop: CASSRTSGGRETQYF. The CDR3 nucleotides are TGCGCCAGCAGTAGGACTAGCGGGGGGAGGGAGACCCAGTACTTC.

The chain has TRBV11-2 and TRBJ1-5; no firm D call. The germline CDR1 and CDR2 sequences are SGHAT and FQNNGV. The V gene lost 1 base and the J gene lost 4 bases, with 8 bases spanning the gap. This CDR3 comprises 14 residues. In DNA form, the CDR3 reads TGTGCCAGCAGCTTAGGAGCGGGGAATCAGCCCCAGCATTTT. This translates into CASSLGAGNQPQHF. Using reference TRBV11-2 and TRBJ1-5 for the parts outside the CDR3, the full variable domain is EAGVAQSPRYKIIEKRQSVAFWCNPISGHATLYWYQQILGQGPKLLIQFQNNGVVDDSQLPKDRFSAERLKGVDSTLKIQPAKLEDSAVYLCASSLGAGNQPQHFGDGTRLSIL.

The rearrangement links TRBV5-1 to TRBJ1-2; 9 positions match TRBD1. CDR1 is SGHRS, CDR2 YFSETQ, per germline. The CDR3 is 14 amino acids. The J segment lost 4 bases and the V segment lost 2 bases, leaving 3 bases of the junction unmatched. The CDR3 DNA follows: TGCGCCAGCAGCTTTGGGACAGGGCCCTATGGCTACACCTTC. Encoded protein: CASSFGTGPYGYTF. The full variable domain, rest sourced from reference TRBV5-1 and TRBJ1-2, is KAGVTQTPRYLIKTRGQQVTLSCSPISGHRSVSWYQQTPGQGLQFLFEYFSETQRNKGNFPGRFSGRQFSNSRSEMNVSTLELGDSALYLCASSFGTGPYGYTFGSGTRLTVV.

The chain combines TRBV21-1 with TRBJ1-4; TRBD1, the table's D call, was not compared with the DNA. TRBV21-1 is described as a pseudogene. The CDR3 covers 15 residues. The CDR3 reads CASSREQGTNEKLFF. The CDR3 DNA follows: TGTGCCAGCAGCAGAGAACAGGGGACTAATGAAAAACTGTTTTTT.

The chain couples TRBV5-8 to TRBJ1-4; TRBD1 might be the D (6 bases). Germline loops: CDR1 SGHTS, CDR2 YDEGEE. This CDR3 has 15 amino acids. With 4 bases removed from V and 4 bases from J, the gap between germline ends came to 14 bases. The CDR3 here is CASSIGQHFNEKLFF. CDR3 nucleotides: TGTGCCAGCAGCATAGGACAGCACTTTAATGAAAAACTGTTTTTT.

CDR3 bases: TGTGCCAGCAGTGGGGATGGAAGCGGCACTGAAGCTTTCTTT. It yields the protein CASSGDGSGTEAFF. This chain uses TRBV25-1 with TRBJ1-1; D gene ambiguous. The V end was cut by 4 bases, the J end by 4 bases, with 13 bases between. The germline CDR1 and CDR2 sequences are MGHDK and SYGVNS. CDR3 size: 14 residues.

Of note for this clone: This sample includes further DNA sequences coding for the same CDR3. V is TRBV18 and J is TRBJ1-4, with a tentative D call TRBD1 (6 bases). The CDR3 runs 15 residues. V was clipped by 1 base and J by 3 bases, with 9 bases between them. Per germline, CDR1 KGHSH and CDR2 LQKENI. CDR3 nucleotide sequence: TGTGCCAGCTCACCACGGGGGCTGGCTAATGAAAAACTGTTTTTT. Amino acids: CASSPRGLANEKLFF. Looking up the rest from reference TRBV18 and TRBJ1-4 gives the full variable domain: NAGVMQNPRHLVRRRGQEARLRCSPMKGHSHVYWYRQLPEEGLKFMVYLQKENIIDESGMPKERFSAEFPKEGPSILRIQQVVRGDSAAYFCASSPRGLANEKLFFGSGTQLSVL.

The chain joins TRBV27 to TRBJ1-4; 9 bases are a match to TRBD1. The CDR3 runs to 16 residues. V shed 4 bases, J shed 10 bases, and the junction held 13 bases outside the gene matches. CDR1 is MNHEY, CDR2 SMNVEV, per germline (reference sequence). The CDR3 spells CASSSPARDRERKLFF. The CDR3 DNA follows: TGTGCCAGCAGTTCCCCCGCCCGGGACAGGGAGAGAAAACTGTTTTTT.

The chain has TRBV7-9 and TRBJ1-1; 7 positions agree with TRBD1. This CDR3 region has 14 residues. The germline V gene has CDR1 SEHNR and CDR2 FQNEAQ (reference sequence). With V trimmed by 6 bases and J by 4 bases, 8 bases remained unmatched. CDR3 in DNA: TGTGCCAGCAGTACGGACAGGTCGGCCACTGAAGCTTTCTTT. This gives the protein CASSTDRSATEAFF. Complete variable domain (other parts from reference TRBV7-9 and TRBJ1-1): DTGVSQNPRHKITKRGQNVTFRCDPISEHNRLYWYRQTLGQGPEFLTYFQNEAQLEKSRLLSDRFSAERPKGSFSTLEIQRTEQGDSAMYLCASSTDRSATEAFFGQGTRLTVV.

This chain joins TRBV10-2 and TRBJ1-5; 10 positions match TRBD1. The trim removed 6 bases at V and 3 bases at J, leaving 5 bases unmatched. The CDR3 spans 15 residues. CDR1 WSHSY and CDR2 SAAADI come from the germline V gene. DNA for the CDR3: TGCGCCAGCAGCCCGGGACAGGGGTCCAATCAGCCCCAGCATTTT. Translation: CASSPGQGSNQPQHF.

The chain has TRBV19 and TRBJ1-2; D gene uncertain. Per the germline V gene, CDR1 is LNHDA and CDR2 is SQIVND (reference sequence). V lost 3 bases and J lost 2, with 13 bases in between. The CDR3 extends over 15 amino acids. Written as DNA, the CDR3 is TGTGCCAGTAGTATTAAGGTTTCGGGAAACTATGGCTACACCTTC. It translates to CASSIKVSGNYGYTF.

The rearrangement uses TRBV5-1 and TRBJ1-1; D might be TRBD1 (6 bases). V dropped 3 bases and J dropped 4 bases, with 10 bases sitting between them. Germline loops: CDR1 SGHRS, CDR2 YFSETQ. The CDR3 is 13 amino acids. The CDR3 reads CASSWGGGTEAFF. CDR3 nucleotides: TGCGCCAGCAGCTGGGGGGGCGGCACTGAAGCTTTCTTT.

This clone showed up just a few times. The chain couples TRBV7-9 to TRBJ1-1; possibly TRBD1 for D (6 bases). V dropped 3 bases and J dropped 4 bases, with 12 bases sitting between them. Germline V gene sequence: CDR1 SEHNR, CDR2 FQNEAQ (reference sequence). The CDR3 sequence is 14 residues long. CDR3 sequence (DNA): TGTGCCAGCAGCTTCTGGGGGCAGGGCACTGAAGCTTTCTTT. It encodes CASSFWGQGTEAFF.

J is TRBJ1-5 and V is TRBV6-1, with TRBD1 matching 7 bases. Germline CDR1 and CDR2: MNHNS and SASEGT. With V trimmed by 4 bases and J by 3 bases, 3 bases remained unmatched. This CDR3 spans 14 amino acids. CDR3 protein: CASSGDSTNQPQHF. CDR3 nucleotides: TGTGCCAGCAGTGGGGACAGCACCAATCAGCCCCAGCATTTT.

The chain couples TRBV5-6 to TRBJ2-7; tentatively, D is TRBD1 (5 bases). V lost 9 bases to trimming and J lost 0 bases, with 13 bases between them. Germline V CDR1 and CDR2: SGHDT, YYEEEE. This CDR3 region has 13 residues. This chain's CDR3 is CATNQGDSYEQYF. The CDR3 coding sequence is TGTGCCACGAACCAAGGGGACTCCTACGAGCAGTACTTC.